This T cell receptor beta chain was sequenced in a study of STAT5B mutations in CD4+ large granular lymphocyte leukemia. General study points: Top patient clones used TRBV06 genes more often: 8/27 versus 2/35 in controls. No patients shared main leukemic clonotypes, though less than 30% appeared at low frequency elsewhere. Without putative leukemic clones, patient CD4-sorted repertoires remained more clonal than healthy CD4+ repertoires.

Concerning this clone: Its specificity is not known.

In the original workflow: Lowest detectable productive clonotype frequency was 2.59 x 10-5. Only in-frame clones appear in the TCRdb table, and some are missing; sequencing was by immunoSEQ multiplex PCR. D and trimming come from the DNA, and the V and J calls and clone size come from that table. The table lists around 50,000 clones, approximately 84% of them singletons. CDR1 is MGHDK, CDR2 SYGVNS, per germline. The CDR3 spans 16 residues. The J segment lost 5 bases and the V segment lost 7 bases, leaving 12 bases of the junction unmatched. The sample was CD4+ T cells from blood buffy coats. The clonotype originates from a human donor in good health. This chain joins TRBV25-1 and TRBJ2-1; 9 nucleotides align to TRBD2. CDR3 bases: TGTGCCAGCACCCCAGGGAGCCAGCGGGGGGACAATGAGCAGTTCTTC. Amino acid sequence: CASTPGSQRGDNEQFF.